The 27 T cell receptor beta chains reported below all come from one sample, sequenced in a study of blood T cell repertoires in COVID-19. TCRdb's table, derived via immunoSEQ multiplex PCR, lists solely in-frame clones and lacks some. This table holds tens of thousands of clones, roughly 86% found once. The sequenced material came from peripheral blood. These receptors were obtained from a man aged 50 or older with active or convalescent COVID-19.

This chain links TRBV7-9 with TRBJ1-1; 8 nucleotides line up with TRBD1. Germline CDR1 and CDR2: SEHNR and FQNEAQ (reference sequence). V shed 7 bases, J shed 6 bases, and the junction held 7 bases outside the gene matches. The CDR3 runs 13 residues. CDR3 coding DNA: TGTGCCAGCATCCAGGGGGCGAAACCTGAAGCTTTCTTT. Residues: CASIQGAKPEAFF.

The J gene is TRBJ1-4, the V gene TRBV15; a possible D gene is TRBD1 (6 bases). The CDR3 contains 16 residues. V was trimmed by 0 bases and J by 4 bases, leaving 12 bases between them. Germline CDR1 reads LNHNV; CDR2 reads YYDKDF (reference sequence). CDR3 nucleotides: TGTGCCACCAGCAGAGATCCGGGGGGCGTTAATGAAAAACTGTTTTTT. Translation: CATSRDPGGVNEKLFF.

The chain joins TRBV6-6 to TRBJ2-5, with a possible D match to TRBD1 (5 bases). The CDR3 covers 17 residues. The germline CDR1 and CDR2 sequences are MNHNY and SVGAGI (reference sequence). Trimming removed 5 bases from V and 4 bases from J, with 23 bases in between. CDR3 protein: CASSPPRVRESSETQYF. CDR3 in DNA: TGTGCCAGCAGTCCGCCCCGGGTCAGGGAATCATCAGAGACCCAGTACTTC.

The rearrangement links TRBV3-1 (or the pseudogene TRBV3-2) to TRBJ1-2, with D perhaps TRBD1 (6 bases). Per the germline V gene, CDR1 is LGHDT and CDR2 is YNNKEL (reference sequence). CDR3 length equals 13 residues. Trimming pared 6 bases from V and 4 bases from J, leaving 12 bases between. CDR3 loop: CASSKDSAYGYTF. As DNA, the CDR3 is TGTGCCAGCAGTAAGGACAGTGCCTATGGCTACACCTTC.

The chain uses TRBV27 and TRBJ1-4, with D perhaps matching TRBD1 (5 bases). Germline V gives CDR1 MNHEY, CDR2 SMNVEV (reference sequence). Trimming stripped 3 bases from V and 5 bases from J, with 10 bases between. The CDR3 loop spans 14 amino acids. The DNA for the CDR3 is TGTGCCAGCAGTTTTCGGAGGGGCAATGAAAAACTGTTTTTT. Encoded protein: CASSFRRGNEKLFF.

The chain carries TRBV10-2 and TRBJ1-1, with no clear D. There are 14 residues in the CDR3. In germline, CDR1 is WSHSY, CDR2 SAAADI. Trimming removed 0 bases from V and 0 bases from J, with 5 bases in between. This chain's CDR3 is CASSESRLNTEAFF. The CDR3 DNA sequence: TGCGCCAGCAGTGAGTCGAGGTTGAACACTGAAGCTTTCTTT.

Of note for this clone: The identical CDR3 is also encoded by other nucleotide sequences in the sample. This chain links TRBV6-1 with TRBJ2-7, with D possibly matching TRBD1 (6 bases). CDR1 and CDR2 (germline): MNHNS, SASEGT. The CDR3 is 13 amino acids. V was shortened by 3 bases and J by 2 bases, with 8 bases between the two germline ends. As DNA, the CDR3 is TGTGCCAGCAGTGAGCAGGGGCCCTACGAGCAGTACGTC. Translation gives CASSEQGPYEQYV.

The J gene is TRBJ2-3, the V gene TRBV19, with 9 bases fitting TRBD2. J lost 6 bases, V lost 4 bases, and 14 bases had no gene match. Germline V gene lookup returns CDR1 LNHDA and CDR2 SQIVND (reference sequence). This CDR3 comprises 17 residues. The CDR3 is CASSTGNSGSFWDTQYF. The CDR3 nucleotides read TGTGCCAGTAGTACGGGCAATAGCGGGAGTTTTTGGGATACGCAGTATTTT.

This clone was seen a few times. The rearrangement links TRBV6-6 to TRBJ2-1, with 11 bases identical to TRBD1. J lost 6 bases, V lost 2 bases, and 3 bases had no gene match. The CDR3 runs 15 residues. The V gene's germline CDR1 is MNHNY and CDR2 SVGAGI (reference sequence). DNA for the CDR3: TGTGCCAGCAGTTACGGACAGGGGGCTAGCAATGAGCAGTTCTTC. Translation: CASSYGQGASNEQFF.

The table lists this clone with a few counts. The chain couples TRBV27 to TRBJ1-1, with unresolved D. The CDR3 is 16 residues long. V was shortened by 3 bases and J by 3 bases, with 17 bases between the two germline ends. Per the germline V gene, CDR1 is MNHEY and CDR2 is SMNVEV (reference sequence). In nucleotides, the CDR3 is TGTGCCAGCAGTTTCTTTGCTACGACAAGCCACACTGAAGCTTTCTTT. Encoded protein: CASSFFATTSHTEAFF.

The chain links TRBV7-2 to TRBJ1-5; TRBD1 agrees at 7 bases. J was trimmed by 7 bases and V by 5 bases; bases with no gene match: 14. CDR1 is SGHTA, CDR2 FQGNSA, per germline. The CDR3 spans 16 residues. CDR3 sequence (DNA): TGTGCCAGCAGCCCTTTGGAACGGGACAGCAGACAGCCCCAGCATTTT. Translation gives CASSPLERDSRQPQHF.

This clone was detected once. This chain links TRBV30 with TRBJ2-2, with TRBD1 matching over 7 bases. Trimming cost V 7 bases and J 7 bases; bases outside gene matches: 6. There are 12 residues in the CDR3. Germline V CDR1 and CDR2: GTSNPN, SVGIG (reference sequence). CDR3 region: CAFTGVIGELFF. The CDR3 DNA reads TGTGCCTTCACAGGGGTCATCGGGGAGCTGTTTTTT. Based on the CDR3 plus reference TRBV30 and TRBJ2-2, the full variable domain is SQTIHQWPATLVQPVGSPLSLECTVEGTSNPNLYWYRQAAGRGLQLLFYSVGIGQISSEVPQNLSASRPQDRQFILSSKKLLLSDSGFYLCAFTGVIGELFFGEGSRLTVL.

This clone has a single count. The chain recombines TRBV10-3 with TRBJ1-4; 8 positions match TRBD1. V dropped 4 bases and J dropped 8; count of bases not matched to a gene: 6. Germline values: CDR1 ENHRY, CDR2 SYGVKD. The CDR3 loop spans 14 amino acids. The CDR3 here is CAISAGQGREKLFF. CDR3 in DNA: TGTGCCATCAGTGCTGGACAGGGCCGGGAAAAACTGTTTTTT.

This clone has more than one count but fewer than ten. This chain connects TRBV9 to TRBJ2-1, with 9 bases that match TRBD2. Losses at the gene ends were 4 bases for V and 8 bases for J; bases not matched to a gene: 13. This CDR3 spans 16 amino acids. In germline, CDR1 is SGDLS, CDR2 YYNGEE. The CDR3 coding sequence is TGTGCCAGCAGCCCACCCCCTGGCGGGGGGGGCGATGAGCAGTTCTTC. Protein sequence: CASSPPPGGGGDEQFF.

This sequence joins TRBV7-2 and TRBJ2-7; 7 nucleotides align to TRBD1. Germline trimming cut 0 bases from V and 2 bases from J; bases unmatched to any gene: 4. Germline-derived CDR1 and CDR2 are SGHTA and FQGNSA. This CDR3 has 15 residues. The CDR3 DNA reads TGTGCCAGCAGCTTAGCCGGGACAGACCCCTACGAGCAGTACTTC. Its protein product is CASSLAGTDPYEQYF.

The J gene is TRBJ1-3, the V gene TRBV6-5, with 7 positions matching TRBD1. The trim removed 5 bases at V and 0 bases at J, leaving 4 bases unmatched. This CDR3 is 15 amino acids long. Germline CDR1 MNHEY, CDR2 SVGAGI. CDR3 DNA sequence: TGTGCCAGCAGTACGGGACAGAGCTCTGGAAACACCATATATTTT. Translating gives CASSTGQSSGNTIYF.

The sample holds one count of this clone. This sequence joins TRBV30 and TRBJ2-1, with D hard to call. V lost 2 bases to trimming and J lost 7 bases, with 6 bases between them. Germline lookup yields CDR1 GTSNPN and CDR2 SVGIG (reference sequence). This CDR3 region has 11 residues. The CDR3 DNA sequence: TGTGCCTGGAGTTACAATAATGAGCAGTTCTTC. Protein product: CAWSYNNEQFF.

The genes are TRBV28 and TRBJ2-7; TRBD1 matches 7 bases. There are 14 residues in the CDR3. The junction had 7 bases not matched to a gene; V was cut back by 6 bases and J by 2 bases. Germline loops: CDR1 MDHEN, CDR2 SYDVKM. The CDR3 spells CASSRGQRPYEQYF. The DNA for the CDR3 is TGTGCCAGCAGCCGGGGACAGCGACCCTACGAGCAGTACTTC. Looking up the rest from reference TRBV28 and TRBJ2-7 gives the full variable domain: DVKVTQSSRYLVKRTGEKVFLECVQDMDHENMFWYRQDPGLGLRLIYFSYDVKMKEKGDIPEGYSVSREKKERFSLILESASTNQTSMYLCASSRGQRPYEQYFGPGTRLTVT.

This clone was recorded only once. The V and J genes are TRBV3-1 (or the pseudogene TRBV3-2) and TRBJ2-7, with 7 nucleotides matching TRBD2. Per germline, CDR1 LGHDT and CDR2 YNNKEL (reference sequence). CDR3 length: 13 amino acids. The ends lost 5 bases at V and 5 bases at J; junction bases unmatched: 6. The CDR3 nucleotides are TGTGCCAGCAGCTTGGGGGGAGGGAACGAGCAGTACGTC. This translates into CASSLGGGNEQYV.

The chain uses TRBV25-1 and TRBJ2-3; D is ambiguous. V lost 3 bases and J lost 2, with 3 bases in between. Germline CDR1 MGHDK, CDR2 SYGVNS. This CDR3 has 12 residues. The CDR3 loop reads CASSDYTDTQYF. For the CDR3, the DNA is TGTGCCAGCAGTGACTACACAGATACGCAGTATTTT.

The chain is built from TRBV21-1 and TRBJ1-3; the table's D call TRBD1 went unverified against the DNA. TRBV21-1 constitutes a pseudogene. This CDR3 comprises 17 residues. CDR3 sequence: CASSRVIQGHKGNTIYF. CDR3 nucleotide sequence: TGTGCCAGCAGCAGAGTCATCCAGGGGCATAAGGGGAACACCATATATTTT.

This clone was recorded only once. The rearrangement links TRBV6-1 to TRBJ2-3; the match to TRBD2 covers 7 bases. J gave up 0 bases and V 2 bases, and 2 bases lay outside the gene matches. Germline V CDR1 and CDR2: MNHNS, SASEGT. The CDR3 totals 15 residues. The CDR3 region has the DNA TGTGCCAGCAGTGAAATGGGAGGGAGCACAGATACGCAGTATTTT. The encoded protein is CASSEMGGSTDTQYF.

The chain has TRBV6-6 and TRBJ1-5; TRBD1 might be the D (5 bases). This CDR3 region has 14 residues. The germline V and J ends were trimmed by 6 bases and 1 base, with 10 bases remaining between them. CDR1 MNHNY and CDR2 SVGAGI come from the germline V gene (reference sequence). The CDR3 DNA is TGTGCCAGCAGAGAACGACAGAGCAATCAGCCCCAGCATTTT. Its protein is CASRERQSNQPQHF.

The chain uses TRBV28 and TRBJ1-4, with 11 bases matching TRBD1. The CDR3 contains 15 residues. CDR1 MDHEN and CDR2 SYDVKM come from the germline V gene. The V and J ends lost 5 bases and 8 bases, in that order; junction bases with no gene match: 7. The CDR3 coding sequence is TGTGCCAGCAGTGCCCCGGGACAGGGGGACGAAAAACTGTTTTTT. Translated: CASSAPGQGDEKLFF. Based on the CDR3 plus reference TRBV28 and TRBJ1-4, the full variable domain is DVKVTQSSRYLVKRTGEKVFLECVQDMDHENMFWYRQDPGLGLRLIYFSYDVKMKEKGDIPEGYSVSREKKERFSLILESASTNQTSMYLCASSAPGQGDEKLFFGSGTQLSVL.

This chain connects TRBV5-1 to TRBJ2-2; TRBD2 is a possible D gene (6 bases). The CDR3 length is 14 residues. Trimming stripped 3 bases from V and 4 bases from J, with 10 bases between. Germline CDR1 SGHRS, CDR2 YFSETQ. CDR3 protein: CASSSGTFTGELFF. CDR3 sequence (DNA): TGCGCCAGCAGCTCCGGGACTTTCACCGGGGAGCTGTTTTTT.

The rearrangement joins TRBV5-4 to TRBJ1-3; D is unclear. Germline V CDR1 and CDR2: SGHNT, YYREEE (reference sequence). Deletions cut 2 bases from V and 2 bases from J, with 8 bases between. This CDR3 spans 14 amino acids. CDR3 in amino acids: CASSLEATGNTIYF. The CDR3 nucleotides read TGTGCCAGCAGCTTAGAGGCTACTGGAAACACCATATATTTT.

This clone showed up just once. The chain has TRBV6-5 and TRBJ2-5; D is unresolved. Per the germline V gene, CDR1 is MNHEY and CDR2 is SVGAGI. The CDR3 consists of 12 residues. V shed 4 bases and J shed 2 bases, with 5 bases lying between them. Here the CDR3 reads CASSSNQETQYF. DNA of the CDR3: TGTGCCAGCAGTTCCAATCAAGAGACCCAGTACTTC.